This T cell receptor beta chain came from a study of PD-L1 blockade in urothelial cancer. Study-wide context: Bladder-origin urothelial cancer in males described about 90% of the 29 patients. T cells numbered a median of approximately 150,000 in the blood samples. Analyzed time points were 3 weeks (second dose) and 6 weeks after therapy began.

The method was immunoSEQ multiplex PCR; TCRdb's version includes in-frame clones alone and lacks a portion of them. The top ten clones hold around 11% of a sample with more than 35,000 clones, roughly nine tenths of them seen once. Indicated time point: pretreatment peripheral blood. Germline assignment: CDR1 SGDLS and CDR2 YYNGEE. Trimming took 4 bases from V and 6 from J; bases not matched to a gene: 7. The CDR3 is 15 amino acids. The chain is built from TRBV9 and TRBJ2-1; 10 bases agree with TRBD2. This sample comprised PBMCs, obtained around atezolizumab (anti-PD-L1) treatment. This TCR derives from an older woman with urothelial cancer. The CDR3 DNA reads TGTGCCAGCAGCTTCGGGACTAGCGATGGCAATGAGCAGTTCTTC. Translating it yields CASSFGTSDGNEQFF.